This T cell receptor (beta chain) comes out of a study of T cells in Graves' hyperthyroidism and ophthalmopathy. About the research overall: Peripheral blood was obtained at initial diagnosis, preceding any treatment.

The table lists this clonotype with many counts. CDR3 length: 16 residues. Trimming cost V 5 bases and J 6 bases; bases outside gene matches: 9. TCR beta CDR3 sequences were amplified from RNA transcripts. The HTBI primer set was used in a first-round RT-PCR of the TCR CDR3. MiXCR was run by TCRdb on the multiplex PCR reads, yielding one entry per CDR3 protein. Found here are 700,000 or so distinct CDR3 sequences, 16% of them singletons; the top ten hold around 8.1%. Sequenced input: blood. The sequence came from a man between 18 and 35 years old with Graves' hyperthyroidism. The V and J genes are TRBV12-3 or TRBV12-4 and TRBJ2-7; 14 bases line up with TRBD2. As DNA, the CDR3 is TGTGCCAGCAGTGAACCCGGGACTAGCGGGAGAGGCGAGCAGTACTTC. It is translated as CASSEPGTSGRGEQYF.